This T cell receptor beta chain was found in a study of blood T cell repertoires in COVID-19. Whole-study context: The analysed material was cDNA or gDNA that came from T cells, B-cell-depleted T cells, or PBMCs.

Enrollment of patients from Seattle took place during active infection, with longitudinal follow-up. TCRdb's copy holds only in-frame clones and misses some; the assay was immunoSEQ multiplex PCR. Here the sample spans fewer than 600,000 clones, 89% being singletons. The V and J ends lost 6 bases and 6 bases, in that order; junction bases with no gene match: 6. This CDR3 comprises 16 residues. Per the germline V gene, CDR1 is MGHRA and CDR2 is YSYEKL. The chain carries TRBV4-1 and TRBJ2-2; 14 nucleotides align to TRBD2. The TCR comes from a young man with COVID-19, enrolled during active disease. Sequences were obtained from peripheral blood. The CDR3 sequence: CASRGLAGDSAGELFF. CDR3 nucleotide sequence: TGCGCCAGCAGGGGACTAGCGGGAGATTCTGCCGGGGAGCTGTTTTTT.